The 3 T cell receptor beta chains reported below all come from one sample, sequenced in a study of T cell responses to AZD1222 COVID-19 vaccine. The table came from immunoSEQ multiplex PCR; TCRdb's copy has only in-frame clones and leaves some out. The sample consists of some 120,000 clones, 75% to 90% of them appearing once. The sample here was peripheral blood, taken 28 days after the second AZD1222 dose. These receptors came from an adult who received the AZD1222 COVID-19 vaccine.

CDR3: CASSPGWVNEQFF. The DNA of the CDR3 is TGTGCCAGCAGCCCCGGATGGGTCAATGAGCAGTTCTTC. The chain recombines TRBV7-3 with TRBJ2-1; D gene ambiguous. V lost 5 bases, J lost 6 bases, and 11 bases lay in between. Germline V gene data show CDR1 as SGHTA and CDR2 as FQGTGA. This CDR3 is 13 amino acids long. Drawing the rest from reference TRBV7-3 and TRBJ2-1, the complete variable domain is GAGVSQTPSNKVTEKGKYVELRCDPISGHTALYWYRQSLGQGPEFLIYFQGTGAADDSGLPNDRFFAVRPEGSVSTLKIQRTERGDSAVYLCASSPGWVNEQFFGPGTRLTVL.

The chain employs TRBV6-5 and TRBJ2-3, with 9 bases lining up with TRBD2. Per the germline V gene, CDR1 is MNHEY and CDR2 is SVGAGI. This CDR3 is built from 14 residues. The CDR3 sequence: CAATRGGITDTQYF. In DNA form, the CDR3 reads TGTGCGGCAACGCGGGGGGGCATAACAGATACGCAGTATTTT.

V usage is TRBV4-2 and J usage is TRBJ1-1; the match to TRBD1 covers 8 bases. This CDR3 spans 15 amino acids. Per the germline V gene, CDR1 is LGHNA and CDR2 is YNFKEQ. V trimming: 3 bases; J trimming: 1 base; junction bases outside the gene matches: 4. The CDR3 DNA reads TGTGCCAGCAGCCATGCCGGACAGGGGAACACTGAAGCTTTCTTT. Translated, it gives CASSHAGQGNTEAFF.